The 5 T cell receptor beta chains below come from one sample, sequenced in a study of blood T cell repertoires in COVID-19. The protocol was immunoSEQ multiplex PCR, while the TCRdb copy is restricted to in-frame clones and leaves out a portion. Here the sample spans about 300,000 clones, more than 75% being singletons. The specimen was peripheral blood. The receptors were sampled from a man in his 70s with acute or convalescent COVID-19.

This clone was detected only a few times. The genes are TRBV7-9 and TRBJ1-5; 7 positions match TRBD1. With 8 bases clipped from V and 3 bases from J, the junction kept 4 bases outside the gene matches. Germline V gene lookup returns CDR1 SEHNR and CDR2 FQNEAQ (reference sequence). The CDR3 spans 13 residues. The CDR3 coding sequence is TGTGCCAGCGCCCAGGGGGTCAATCAGCCCCAGCATTTT. This codes for CASAQGVNQPQHF.

The V and J genes are TRBV11-2 and TRBJ2-7; 10 bases agree with TRBD1. The CDR3 spans 14 residues. CDR1 and CDR2 (germline): SGHAT, FQNNGV. V shed 2 bases, J shed 6 bases, and the junction held 4 bases outside the gene matches. The CDR3 reads CASSLRQGAGEQYF. The DNA for the CDR3 is TGTGCCAGCAGCTTACGACAGGGGGCTGGCGAGCAGTACTTC.

The rearrangement joins TRBV4-2 to TRBJ2-3; a weak D match, TRBD2 (6 bases). CDR1 is LGHNA, CDR2 YNFKEQ, per germline. V was cut by 0 bases and J by 4 bases, with 14 bases left in between. The CDR3 has 16 residues. Here the CDR3 DNA reads TGTGCCAGCAGCCAAGATAGACTAGTTCGTGCAGATACGCAGTATTTT. It translates to CASSQDRLVRADTQYF.

V gene TRBV28 combines with J gene TRBJ2-7, with TRBD2 matching 8 bases. In germline, CDR1 is MDHEN, CDR2 SYDVKM. Losses at the gene ends were 5 bases for V and 5 bases for J; bases not matched to a gene: 14. The CDR3 contains 16 residues. This CDR3 is CASSTPLAGGGHEQYF. The CDR3 bases are TGTGCCAGCAGTACACCCCTGGCGGGGGGCGGCCACGAGCAGTACTTC.

V gene TRBV5-1 combines with J gene TRBJ2-7; 10 bases align to TRBD2. This CDR3 comprises 16 residues. The germline V gene has CDR1 SGHRS and CDR2 YFSETQ. With V trimmed by 0 bases and J by 2 bases, 5 bases remained unmatched. The DNA of the CDR3 is TGCGCCAGCAGCTTGGCGGGTCTAGCGGGAGCCTACGAGCAGTACTTC. Its protein product is CASSLAGLAGAYEQYF.